The 3 T cell receptor beta chains reported below all come from one sample, sequenced in a study of CD8 T cells in ankylosing spondylitis. TCRdb re-derived calls from the 5' RACE reads in MiXCR, one entry per CDR3 protein. In the table there are about 150,000 distinct CDR3 sequences, 7.3% of which are singletons. Sequencing was done on a sample of blood, either unsorted or a sorted T cell fraction (not recorded which). These receptors were obtained from a female donor with ankylosing spondylitis or in good health (not recorded which).

This clonotype was counted at least ten times. The genes are TRBV7-2 and TRBJ1-5; tentatively, D is TRBD1 (5 bases). Germline CDR1 is SGHTA and CDR2 is FQGNSA. V gave up 5 bases and J gave up 5 bases, with 10 bases separating them. CDR3 length equals 13 residues. The CDR3 region is CASSEAQDQPQHF. Written as DNA, the CDR3 is TGTGCCAGCAGCGAAGCACAGGATCAGCCCCAGCATTTT.

This clonotype has a count of ten or more. CDR3 amino acids: CASSQSLKVYEQYF. The CDR3 DNA is TGTGCCAGCAGCCAATCGCTAAAGGTATACGAGCAGTACTTC. The rearrangement joins TRBV3-1 to TRBJ2-7, with D hard to call. CDR1 and CDR2 (germline): LGHDT, YNNKEL (reference sequence). Trimming pared 2 bases from V and 4 bases from J, leaving 12 bases between. This CDR3 is built from 14 residues.

There are many counts of this clonotype. Germline and junction disagree at one end, which may indicate a read error. This rearrangement joins TRBV6-1 to TRBJ2-7, with D possibly being TRBD1 (6 bases). The CDR3 is made up of 17 amino acids. Germline CDR1 MNHNS, CDR2 SASEGT. CDR3 amino acids: CASSQAGDRRKSYEQYF. CDR3 nucleotide sequence: TGTGCCAGCAGTCAAGCCGGCGACAGGCGAAAATCCTACGAGCAGTACTTC.